This T cell receptor (beta chain) is from a study of response to subunit inactivated influenza vaccine. TCRdb called the RT-PCR reads again in MiXCR, with one record for every CDR3 protein. The sample shows 500,000 to 600,000 distinct CDR3 sequences, over 10% of them seen only once. This clonotype was recorded a few times. The antigen remains undetermined. Study-wide points: The authors suggested that every seasonal influenza vaccination recruits few new T cells.

CDR3 size: 19 residues. The germline V gene encodes CDR1 SGHRS and CDR2 YFSETQ. J was trimmed by 1 base and V by 2 bases; bases with no gene match: 13. V gene TRBV5-1 combines with J gene TRBJ2-3, with 10 bases that match TRBD2. The sample here was PBMCs from blood, taken about 40 days after vaccination. This clonotype originated in a man aged 45-65 years who received an inactivated influenza vaccine. The CDR3 loop is CASSFPGGRTSGRTDTQYF. In nucleotides, the CDR3 is TGCGCCAGCAGCTTTCCGGGGGGCCGGACTAGCGGCCGCACAGATACGCAGTATTTT.